The rows below give T cell receptor beta chains drawn from one sample of a study of CD8+CD57+ T cells in acquired aplastic anemia. TCRdb itself ran the reads through MiXCR, one entry per CDR3 protein. Found here are under 350,000 distinct CDR3 sequences, about 50% of them singletons; the top ten hold roughly 1.2%. Sequenced input: sorted CD4+, CD8+, or CD8+CD57+ T cells (not recorded which) from PBMCs. These receptor sequences come from a human donor with aplastic anemia. The CDR3 runs from the conserved cysteine through the conserved F or W. The D gene is left open where the match is weak. Expanded clones get a size class; other rows say once, few or many, or leave the size out.

d_call	v_call	j_call	clone_size	cdr3_nt	cdr3_aa
-	TRBV7-6	TRBJ1-1	few	TGTGCCAGCAGCGCCACAGGGATCACTGAAGCTTTCTTT	CASSATGITEAFF
-	TRBV3-1	TRBJ1-2	many	TGTGCCAGCAGCCAAGAAGGGGGGATAAGAGGCTACACCTTC	CASSQEGGIRGYTF
TRBD1	TRBV19	TRBJ1-5	-	TGTGCCAGTAGATGGAGGACAGGTAGGGATCAGCCCCAGCATTTT	CASRWRTGRDQPQHF
TRBD2	TRBV19	TRBJ2-3	many	TGTGCCAGTAGTACTAGCGGGGGGTTTGTAGATACGCAGTATTTT	CASSTSGGFVDTQYF
TRBD1	TRBV4-1	TRBJ1-2	-	TGCGCCAGCAGCCAAGAAGACAGGGGGCTAAGTGGCTACACCTTC	CASSQEDRGLSGYTF
-	TRBV7-3	TRBJ1-2	-	TGTGCCAGCAGCCCCGGACTGAGAGGCTATGGCTACACCTTC	CASSPGLRGYGYTF
TRBD1	TRBV7-2	TRBJ1-2	-	TGTGCCAGCAGCTTAAGGCGACAGGGGGATGGCAACACCTTC	CASSLRRQGDGNTF
-	TRBV10-3	TRBJ1-2	few	TGTGCCATCAGTGGCGTATCGGGCTATGGCTACACCTTC	CAISGVSGYGYTF
-	TRBV29-1	TRBJ2-7	-	TGCAGCGTCGGACAGCGGGGCCGACTCTACGAGCAGTACTTC	CSVGQRGRLYEQYF
-	TRBV10-3	TRBJ1-1	medium-sized	TGTGCCATCAGTGCGCGGCAGACGAACACTGAAGCTTTCTTT	CAISARQTNTEAFF
-	TRBV6-1	TRBJ1-1	-	TGTGCCAGCAGTGTTTCACAGGGCACTGAAGCTTTCTTT	CASSVSQGTEAFF
-	TRBV10-3	TRBJ1-5	-	TGTGCCAGCAGGGAGACAGGAGAGGGTCAGCCCCAGCATTTT	CASRETGEGQPQHF
-	TRBV7-2	TRBJ1-6	-	TGTGCCAGCAGCTTAGGATCCAGGGATCATCCACCCCTCCACTTT	CASSLGSRDHPPLHF
TRBD1	TRBV20-1	TRBJ1-1	-	TGCAGTGCTAGTTATAGCGGGACAGGGGCCACTGAAGCTTTCTTT	CSASYSGTGATEAFF
TRBD2	TRBV7-9	TRBJ2-1	many	TGTGCCAGCAGCTTCGGGACTAGCGGGTGGAATGAGCAGTTCTTC	CASSFGTSGWNEQFF
-	TRBV24-1	TRBJ1-5	few	TGTGCCACCAGTGATTCAGGGGATCAGCCCCAGCATTTT	CATSDSGDQPQHF
TRBD2	TRBV20-1	TRBJ2-5	-	TGCAGTGGGACTAGCGATGAGACCCAGTACTTC	CSGTSDETQYF
-	TRBV10-1	TRBJ1-2	-	TGCGCCAGCAGTGATGGTCGGACAGCGATCTATGGCTACACCTTC	CASSDGRTAIYGYTF
-	TRBV2	TRBJ2-5	-	TGTGCCAGCAGCCCACAGGTTGTCGTGGGTGGAGAGACCCAGTACTTC	CASSPQVVVGGETQYF
-	TRBV24-1	TRBJ1-5	few	TGTGCCACCAGTGGGGCTAGAGGCAATCAGCCCCAGCATTTT	CATSGARGNQPQHF
TRBD1	TRBV7-6	TRBJ1-1	-	TGTGCCAGCAGCCTCCGACAGGGGGCTTCTGAAGCTTTCTTT	CASSLRQGASEAFF
TRBD1	TRBV9	TRBJ2-2	-	TGTGCCAGCAGCGTAGAGGGACAGTACGGCACCGGGGAGCTGTTTTTT	CASSVEGQYGTGELFF
TRBD1	TRBV7-9	TRBJ2-7	-	TGTGCCAGCAGCTCGACAGGGGGGTACGAGCAGTACTTC	CASSSTGGYEQYF
-	TRBV6-1	TRBJ2-2	many	TGTGCCAGCAGTGCGGACACCGGGGAGCTGTTTTTT	CASSADTGELFF
TRBD2	TRBV2	TRBJ2-7	-	TGTGCCAGCACGCACGGGACTAGCGGGAAATACGAGCAGTACTTC	CASTHGTSGKYEQYF
TRBD1	TRBV18	TRBJ1-6	many	TGTGCCAGCTCACTTAGACAGGGCTCGAATTCACCCCTCCACTTT	CASSLRQGSNSPLHF
TRBD2	TRBV14	TRBJ2-5	-	TGTGCCAGCAGACCTAGCGGGGGGAGGCAAGAGACCCAGTACTTC	CASRPSGGRQETQYF
TRBD1	TRBV6-1	TRBJ1-2	-	TGTGCCAGCAGTGAAGTCCTGACAGGGAACTATGGCTACACCTTC	CASSEVLTGNYGYTF
-	TRBV15	TRBJ1-1	-	TGTGCCACCAGCCCGGGACGGTCCGGGGGGAACACTGAAGCTTTCTTT	CATSPGRSGGNTEAFF
-	TRBV6-5	TRBJ1-2	many	TGTGCCAGCAGTTACTTGGGGGTTGATAACTATGGCTACACCTTC	CASSYLGVDNYGYTF
-	TRBV5-5	TRBJ2-5	few	TGTGCCAGCAGCTTAAGGTCTAGCGCGTACCAAGAGACCCAGTACTTC	CASSLRSSAYQETQYF